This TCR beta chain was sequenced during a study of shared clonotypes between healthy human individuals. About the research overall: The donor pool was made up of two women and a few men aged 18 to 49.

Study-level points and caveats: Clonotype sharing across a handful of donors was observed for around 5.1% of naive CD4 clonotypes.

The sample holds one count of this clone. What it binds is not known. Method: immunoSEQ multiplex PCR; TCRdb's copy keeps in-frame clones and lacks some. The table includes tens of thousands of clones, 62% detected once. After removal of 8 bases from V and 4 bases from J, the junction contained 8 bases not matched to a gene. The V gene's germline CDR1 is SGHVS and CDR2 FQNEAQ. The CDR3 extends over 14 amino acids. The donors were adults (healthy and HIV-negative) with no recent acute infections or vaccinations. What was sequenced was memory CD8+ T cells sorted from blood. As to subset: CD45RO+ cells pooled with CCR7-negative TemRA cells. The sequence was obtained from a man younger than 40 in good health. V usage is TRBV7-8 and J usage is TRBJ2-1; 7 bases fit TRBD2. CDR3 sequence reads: CASSILADYNEQFF. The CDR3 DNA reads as TGTGCCAGCTCAATCCTAGCGGATTACAATGAGCAGTTCTTC.